Shown below are 18 T cell receptor beta chains from a single sample sequenced in a study of blood T cell repertoires in COVID-19. Here immunoSEQ multiplex PCR was the method, and the copy in TCRdb shows in-frame clones only, minus some. The table lists some 390,000 clones, approximately 92% of them singletons. Source material: PBMCs or T cells enriched from blood (not recorded which). The receptors shown here come from a man in his thirties or forties who had recovered from COVID-19.

The chain employs TRBV25-1 and TRBJ2-5; D is perhaps TRBD1 (5 bases). The germline V and J ends were trimmed by 4 bases and 3 bases, with 6 bases remaining between them. Germline V CDR1 and CDR2: MGHDK, SYGVNS. The CDR3 loop spans 12 amino acids. CDR3 in DNA: TGTGCCAGCAGTGTAGGGGAAGAGACCCAGTACTTC. Translation gives CASSVGEETQYF.

Details on this clone: The sample has other DNA sequences that encode this CDR3 too. The DNA for the CDR3 is TGTGCCAGCAGCTCCGGACTCCGGAACACTGAAGCTTTCTTT. Translating it yields CASSSGLRNTEAFF. The chain combines TRBV7-2 with TRBJ1-1; D not resolved. The CDR3 runs 14 residues. CDR1 is SGHTA and CDR2 is FQGNSA in the germline V gene. Deletions cut 4 bases from V and 1 base from J, with 10 bases between.

The rearrangement joins TRBV19 to TRBJ1-5; no clear D gene. Germline CDR1 and CDR2: LNHDA and SQIVND (reference sequence). The CDR3 is made up of 19 amino acids. Trimming left V 2 bases short and J 4 bases short, with 24 bases between. The CDR3 bases are TGTGCCAGTAGTATAAGAGGGAGCGCGGGAGGATTTAGAAATCAGCCCCAGCATTTT. Protein: CASSIRGSAGGFRNQPQHF.

The V call is TRBV28, the J call TRBJ1-2; 10 nucleotides match TRBD1. This CDR3 region has 15 residues. V shed 1 base and J 8 bases; nucleotides not matched to a gene: 7. Germline CDR1 is MDHEN and CDR2 is SYDVKM. The CDR3, as DNA: TGTGCCAGCAGTTTATTCCCGGGACAGGGGTACGGCTACACCTTC. Residues: CASSLFPGQGYGYTF.

The chain carries TRBV5-6 and TRBJ2-6, with D uncertain. There are 14 residues in the CDR3. Trimming pared 0 bases from V and 2 bases from J, leaving 3 bases between. The V gene's germline CDR1 is SGHDT and CDR2 YYEEEE. As DNA, the CDR3 is TGTGCCAGCAGCTTGGTAACTGGGGCCAACGTCCTGACTTTC. It translates to CASSLVTGANVLTF.

The chain combines TRBV30 with TRBJ2-3, with D possibly being TRBD2 (5 bases). The V end lost 0 bases, the J end lost 6 bases, and 19 bases lay between the germline ends. This CDR3 has 16 residues. Germline CDR1 reads GTSNPN; CDR2 reads SVGIG (reference sequence). The CDR3 loop reads CAWSVQLRLPGDTQYF. The CDR3 region has the DNA TGTGCCTGGAGTGTACAGCTGCGTCTCCCGGGGGATACGCAGTATTTT.

This chain connects TRBV10-2 to TRBJ2-1, with unresolved D. V was clipped by 3 bases and J by 9 bases, with 15 bases between them. Germline CDR1 reads WSHSY; CDR2 reads SAAADI. This CDR3 has 14 residues. CDR3 bases: TGCGCCAGCAGTGAAAACTTACCTTTGAGTGAGCAGTTCTTC. Translation gives CASSENLPLSEQFF.

The rearrangement uses TRBV5-4 and TRBJ2-2, with TRBD2 identical over 13 bases. The CDR3 sequence is 17 residues long. V lost 4 bases to trimming and J lost 0 bases; unmatched junction nucleotides: 3. Germline V gives CDR1 SGHNT, CDR2 YYREEE (reference sequence). As DNA, the CDR3 is TGTGCCAGCAGCATCGGGACTAGCGGGGCGAACACCGGGGAGCTGTTTTTT. Residues: CASSIGTSGANTGELFF.

The rearrangement joins TRBV28 to TRBJ1-5, with D maybe TRBD1 (6 bases). V lost 3 bases and J 2 bases, leaving 11 bases between the germline ends. This CDR3 comprises 15 residues. Germline values: CDR1 MDHEN, CDR2 SYDVKM. CDR3 residues: CASSFRGMGNQPQHF. Written as DNA, the CDR3 is TGTGCCAGCAGTTTTAGGGGGATGGGCAATCAGCCCCAGCATTTT.

The CDR3 sequence is CASSEVQGGQPQHF. The CDR3 region has the DNA TGTGCCAGCAGTGAAGTACAGGGCGGCCAGCCCCAGCATTTT. V and J are TRBV6-1 and TRBJ1-5, with D perhaps matching TRBD1 (6 bases). The V end lost 1 base, the J end lost 7 bases, and 11 bases lay between the germline ends. The CDR3 is made up of 14 amino acids. Germline V CDR1 and CDR2: MNHNS, SASEGT.

The rearrangement links TRBV10-1 to TRBJ2-3; 7 positions agree with TRBD2. Germline lookup yields CDR1 WNHNN and CDR2 SYGVQD (reference sequence). CDR3 size: 15 residues. J was trimmed by 6 bases and V by 2 bases; bases with no gene match: 8. CDR3: CASSEIAGEADTQYF. The CDR3 bases are TGCGCCAGCAGTGAGATTGCGGGAGAGGCTGATACGCAGTATTTT.

CDR3 in DNA: TGTGCCAGTGGGAGCTTGGGGACAGGGAGTTGGGCCACTGAAGCTTTCTTT. Translating gives CASGSLGTGSWATEAFF. The J gene is TRBJ1-1, the V gene TRBV27; the match to TRBD1 covers 9 bases. This CDR3 region has 17 residues. CDR1 and CDR2 (germline): MNHEY, SMNVEV (reference sequence). Trimming removed 9 bases from V and 4 bases from J; junction bases left unmatched: 18.

The chain recombines TRBV6-5 with TRBJ2-7; D uncertain. The CDR3 sequence is 12 residues long. V lost 6 bases and J 0 bases, leaving 6 bases between the germline ends. The germline V gene encodes CDR1 MNHEY and CDR2 SVGAGI. The CDR3 sequence is CASRESSYEQYF. In nucleotides, the CDR3 is TGTGCCAGCAGGGAGAGCTCCTACGAGCAGTACTTC.

The chain has TRBV19 and TRBJ1-1; 8 bases map to TRBD1. The V segment lost 1 base and the J segment 4 bases; nucleotides outside the gene matches: 2. CDR3 length: 14 residues. Germline CDR1 is LNHDA and CDR2 is SQIVND (reference sequence). Here the CDR3 reads CASSIGTGTTEAFF. The CDR3 region has the DNA TGTGCCAGTAGTATAGGGACAGGGACCACTGAAGCTTTCTTT.

The rearrangement uses TRBV12-3 or TRBV12-4 and TRBJ2-3; 7 bases are shared with TRBD2. This CDR3 is built from 11 residues. Germline trimming cut 10 bases from V and 5 bases from J; bases unmatched to any gene: 3. In DNA, the CDR3 is TGTGCCACCTTAGCGGGAGATACGCAGTATTTT. Protein product: CATLAGDTQYF.

The genes are TRBV6-5 and TRBJ1-5; D is unresolved. CDR1 and CDR2 (germline): MNHEY, SVGAGI. V lost 4 bases, J lost 0 bases, and 4 bases lay in between. The CDR3 is 13 amino acids. The CDR3 coding sequence is TGTGCCAGCAGTTCATTTAGCAATCAGCCCCAGCATTTT. Residues: CASSSFSNQPQHF.

This clone turned up a few times. This chain connects TRBV7-9 to TRBJ1-4; unclear D gene. Germline V gene lookup returns CDR1 SEHNR and CDR2 FQNEAQ (reference sequence). Trimming pared 3 bases from V and 0 bases from J, leaving 11 bases between. This CDR3 has 16 residues. The CDR3 here is CASSFGRGTTNEKLFF. For the CDR3, the DNA is TGTGCCAGCAGCTTCGGGCGGGGAACAACTAATGAAAAACTGTTTTTT. Drawing the rest from reference TRBV7-9 and TRBJ1-4, the complete variable domain is DTGVSQNPRHKITKRGQNVTFRCDPISEHNRLYWYRQTLGQGPEFLTYFQNEAQLEKSRLLSDRFSAERPKGSFSTLEIQRTEQGDSAMYLCASSFGRGTTNEKLFFGSGTQLSVL.

The CDR3 sequence: CSVHSSGLQETQYF. The CDR3 DNA reads as TGCAGCGTCCACAGCTCTGGGCTCCAAGAGACCCAGTACTTC. V is TRBV29-1 and J is TRBJ2-5; no definite D call. The CDR3 has 14 amino acids. The germline CDR1 and CDR2 sequences are SQVTM and ANQGSEA. V was pared by 6 bases and J by 1 base, with 15 bases between.